This is a list of T cell receptor beta chains from one sample in a study of blood T cell repertoires in COVID-19. The data were produced by immunoSEQ multiplex PCR, yet TCRdb's version contains in-frame clones alone and is incomplete. The table shows about 670,000 clones, with 85% to 90% occurring only once. The sequenced sample was peripheral blood. The receptors shown here come from a woman aged 18-30 years with acute or convalescent COVID-19. Each CDR3 is given with its conserved first and last residue. D genes are given only for firm matches. A clone size is listed for some rows: how often the clone was seen (once, few, many), or a class if it is expanded.

V gene: TRBV5-6
D gene: TRBD2
clone size: .
J gene: TRBJ2-7
CDR3 DNA: TGTGCCAGCACCCCCGCGGGAGGGTCGTACGAGCAGTACTTC
CDR3 protein: CASTPAGGSYEQYF

V gene: TRBV20-1
D gene: .
clone size: .
J gene: TRBJ1-6
CDR3 DNA: TGCAGTGCTAGTACACATGATAATTCACCCCTCCACTTT
CDR3 protein: CSASTHDNSPLHF

V gene: TRBV27
D gene: .
clone size: .
J gene: TRBJ2-3
CDR3 DNA: TGTGCCAGCAGTGCCCCTGTCGTGGGCACGCAGTATTTT
CDR3 protein: CASSAPVVGTQYF

V gene: TRBV4-2
D gene: .
clone size: .
J gene: TRBJ1-6
CDR3 DNA: TGTGCCAGCAGCCAGGAGACAGACGAAAATTCACCCCTCCACTTT
CDR3 protein: CASSQETDENSPLHF

V gene: TRBV4-1
D gene: .
clone size: .
J gene: TRBJ1-3
CDR3 DNA: TGCGCCAGCAGCCAAGTCCCAGGAAACACCATATATTTT
CDR3 protein: CASSQVPGNTIYF

V gene: TRBV30
D gene: TRBD1
clone size: .
J gene: TRBJ1-2
CDR3 DNA: TGTGCCTGGAGTGTAGGCCCACCAGGGGGTGGCACCTATGGCTACACCTTC
CDR3 protein: CAWSVGPPGGGTYGYTF

V gene: TRBV18
D gene: TRBD1
clone size: .
J gene: TRBJ1-1
CDR3 DNA: TGTGCCAGCTCACCCTCCCACAGGGGGAGAGCTGAAGCTTTCTTT
CDR3 protein: CASSPSHRGRAEAFF

V gene: TRBV6-4
D gene: TRBD2
clone size: .
J gene: TRBJ2-2
CDR3 DNA: TGTGCCAGCAAGTTTCCTCGACTAGCGGGGGGATACACCGGGGAGCTGTTTTTT
CDR3 protein: CASKFPRLAGGYTGELFF

V gene: TRBV5-5
D gene: TRBD1
clone size: .
J gene: TRBJ1-5
CDR3 DNA: TGTGCCAGCAGTCCCGACAGGGGGGGCAATCAGCCCCAGCATTTT
CDR3 protein: CASSPDRGGNQPQHF

V gene: TRBV7-6
D gene: TRBD1
clone size: .
J gene: TRBJ2-7
CDR3 DNA: TGTGCCAGCAGCTCATTTACAGGACAGGGCTACGAGCAGTACTTC
CDR3 protein: CASSSFTGQGYEQYF

V gene: TRBV6-5
D gene: TRBD1
clone size: .
J gene: TRBJ1-5
CDR3 DNA: TGTGCCAGCAGTTACTCGCAGGGGGGTCAGCCCCAGCATTTT
CDR3 protein: CASSYSQGGQPQHF

V gene: TRBV18
D gene: .
clone size: .
J gene: TRBJ1-4
CDR3 DNA: TGTGCCAGCTCTCCGGGTGGAGAAAAACTGTTTTTT
CDR3 protein: CASSPGGEKLFF

V gene: TRBV7-9
D gene: TRBD1
clone size: once
J gene: TRBJ1-1
CDR3 DNA: TGTGCCAGCAGCTTTGCCGGACAGGGGGCAGAAACTGAAGCTTTCTTT
CDR3 protein: CASSFAGQGAETEAFF

V gene: TRBV20-1
D gene: .
clone size: .
J gene: TRBJ2-1
CDR3 DNA: TGCAGTGCTAGTAAGCAGGGTGGGCCGGGTGAGCAGTTCTTC
CDR3 protein: CSASKQGGPGEQFF

V gene: TRBV7-9
D gene: TRBD2
clone size: .
J gene: TRBJ2-1
CDR3 DNA: TGTGCCAGCGCGCATAGCGGGCCCTCCTACAATGAGCAGTTCTTC
CDR3 protein: CASAHSGPSYNEQFF

V gene: TRBV2
D gene: TRBD2
clone size: .
J gene: TRBJ2-3
CDR3 DNA: TGTGCCAGCATTCGGCTAGCGGGGAGCACAGATACGCAGTATTTT
CDR3 protein: CASIRLAGSTDTQYF

V gene: TRBV6-1
D gene: .
clone size: .
J gene: TRBJ1-2
CDR3 DNA: TGTGCCAGCAGTGAAGGGGCAGGGGCCGACTATGGCTACACCTTC
CDR3 protein: CASSEGAGADYGYTF

V gene: TRBV29-1
D gene: TRBD1
clone size: .
J gene: TRBJ1-1
CDR3 DNA: TGCAGCGTTGGACAGGGGGCCACTGAAGCTTTCTTT
CDR3 protein: CSVGQGATEAFF